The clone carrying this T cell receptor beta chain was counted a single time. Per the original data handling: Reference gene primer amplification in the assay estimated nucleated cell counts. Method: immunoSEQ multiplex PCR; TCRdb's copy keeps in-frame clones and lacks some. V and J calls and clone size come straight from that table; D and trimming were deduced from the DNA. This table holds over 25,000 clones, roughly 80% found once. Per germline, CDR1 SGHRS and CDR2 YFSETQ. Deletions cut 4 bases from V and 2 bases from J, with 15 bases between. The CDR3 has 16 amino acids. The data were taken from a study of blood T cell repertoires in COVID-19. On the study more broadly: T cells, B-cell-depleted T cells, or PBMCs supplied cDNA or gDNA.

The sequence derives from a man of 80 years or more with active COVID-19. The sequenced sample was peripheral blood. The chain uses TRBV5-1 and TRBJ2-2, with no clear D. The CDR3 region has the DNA TGCGCCAGCAGCCCATGGGCAGAGCAAAACACCGGGGAGCTGTTTTTT. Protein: CASSPWAEQNTGELFF.